These 2 T cell receptor beta chains share one sample of origin, sequenced in a study of shared clonotypes between healthy human individuals. The repertoire was sequenced with immunoSEQ multiplex PCR; TCRdb's copy has only in-frame clones and lacks some. The sample records over 2 million clones, 90% to 95% being singletons. The specimen was naive CD4+ T cells sorted from blood. Subset reported: CD45RA+ positively selected. Receptor source: a man between 18 and 29 years old in good health.

The V gene is TRBV2, the J gene TRBJ1-1, with TRBD1 as a possible D gene (5 bases). Germline lookup yields CDR1 SNHLY and CDR2 FYNNEI. V lost 4 bases and J lost 2, with 11 bases in between. CDR3 size: 14 residues. The CDR3 coding sequence is TGTGCCAGCAGTGCTTCGCAGGGAAACACTGAAGCTTTCTTT. It encodes CASSASQGNTEAFF.

This clone was seen once. The chain links TRBV7-2 to TRBJ2-7; D may be TRBD1 (6 bases). V was clipped by 1 base and J by 3 bases, with 10 bases between them. This CDR3 is built from 14 residues. CDR1 and CDR2 from the germline V gene are SGHTA and FQGNSA. The CDR3 region is CASSLGPGVYEQYF. The CDR3 bases are TGTGCCAGCAGCTTAGGTCCAGGGGTCTACGAGCAGTACTTC.